Given below is one T cell receptor (beta chain) in context. This sample was taken from a study of shared clonotypes between healthy human individuals. Some clones are missing from TCRdb's copy, which holds only in-frame ones; the method was immunoSEQ multiplex PCR. The sample contains fewer than 700,000 clones, around 76% of which appear only once. Germline V gene lookup returns CDR1 SGHDN and CDR2 FVKESK. V lost 1 base, J lost 6 bases, and 8 bases stayed unmatched. This CDR3 is 16 amino acids long. The source material was PBMCs. This chain links TRBV14 with TRBJ2-2; 7 bases are shared with TRBD2. This sequence was found in a woman aged 40-49 years in good health. Some clones in this sample may be carry-over from other donors' samples. The CDR3 sequence is CASSQADTSGAGELFF. The DNA for the CDR3 is TGTGCCAGCAGCCAAGCGGACACCAGCGGGGCCGGGGAGCTGTTTTTT. Full variable domain (missing parts from reference TRBV14 and TRBJ2-2): EAGVTQFPSHSVIEKGQTVTLRCDPISGHDNLYWYRRVMGKEIKFLLHFVKESKQDESGMPNNRFLAERTGGTYSTLKVQPAELEDSGVYFCASSQADTSGAGELFFGEGSRLTVL.